Given below is one TCR beta chain in context. As yet, its antigen is unknown. Other DNA sequences in this specimen translate into the identical CDR3. The CDR3 has 14 residues. In germline, CDR1 is MNHEY, CDR2 SVGAGI. V was cut by 5 bases and J by 0 bases, with 11 bases left in between. The data were taken from a study of shared clonotypes between healthy human individuals. As for the study in general: Per donor, three plates held CD4 naive cells, three held CD4 memory, two held CD8 naive and one held CD8 memory. Whole-study findings and limits: The study's rarefaction showed incomplete sorted-subset sequencing despite large depth.

Genomic DNA (from each subset) was split evenly across several immunoSEQ plates. Original processing notes: ImmunoSEQ gave junction-only sequences without quality scores, so filtering differed. This table comes from immunoSEQ multiplex PCR, and its TCRdb copy is limited to in-frame clones, with some not included. That table gives V, J and clone size, and the DNA gave D and trimming. The sample contains more than 2,000,000 clones, approximately 92% of which appear only once. This sequence originates from a man aged 18 to 30 in good health. The sequencing input was naive CD4+ T cells sorted from blood. The sample's subset: CD45RA+ positively selected. The V call is TRBV6-5, the J call TRBJ2-7, with a possible D match to TRBD2 (6 bases). The CDR3 nucleotides are TGTGCCAGCAGTCGGGACTTCAGCTCCTACGAGCAGTACTTC. It encodes CASSRDFSSYEQYF.